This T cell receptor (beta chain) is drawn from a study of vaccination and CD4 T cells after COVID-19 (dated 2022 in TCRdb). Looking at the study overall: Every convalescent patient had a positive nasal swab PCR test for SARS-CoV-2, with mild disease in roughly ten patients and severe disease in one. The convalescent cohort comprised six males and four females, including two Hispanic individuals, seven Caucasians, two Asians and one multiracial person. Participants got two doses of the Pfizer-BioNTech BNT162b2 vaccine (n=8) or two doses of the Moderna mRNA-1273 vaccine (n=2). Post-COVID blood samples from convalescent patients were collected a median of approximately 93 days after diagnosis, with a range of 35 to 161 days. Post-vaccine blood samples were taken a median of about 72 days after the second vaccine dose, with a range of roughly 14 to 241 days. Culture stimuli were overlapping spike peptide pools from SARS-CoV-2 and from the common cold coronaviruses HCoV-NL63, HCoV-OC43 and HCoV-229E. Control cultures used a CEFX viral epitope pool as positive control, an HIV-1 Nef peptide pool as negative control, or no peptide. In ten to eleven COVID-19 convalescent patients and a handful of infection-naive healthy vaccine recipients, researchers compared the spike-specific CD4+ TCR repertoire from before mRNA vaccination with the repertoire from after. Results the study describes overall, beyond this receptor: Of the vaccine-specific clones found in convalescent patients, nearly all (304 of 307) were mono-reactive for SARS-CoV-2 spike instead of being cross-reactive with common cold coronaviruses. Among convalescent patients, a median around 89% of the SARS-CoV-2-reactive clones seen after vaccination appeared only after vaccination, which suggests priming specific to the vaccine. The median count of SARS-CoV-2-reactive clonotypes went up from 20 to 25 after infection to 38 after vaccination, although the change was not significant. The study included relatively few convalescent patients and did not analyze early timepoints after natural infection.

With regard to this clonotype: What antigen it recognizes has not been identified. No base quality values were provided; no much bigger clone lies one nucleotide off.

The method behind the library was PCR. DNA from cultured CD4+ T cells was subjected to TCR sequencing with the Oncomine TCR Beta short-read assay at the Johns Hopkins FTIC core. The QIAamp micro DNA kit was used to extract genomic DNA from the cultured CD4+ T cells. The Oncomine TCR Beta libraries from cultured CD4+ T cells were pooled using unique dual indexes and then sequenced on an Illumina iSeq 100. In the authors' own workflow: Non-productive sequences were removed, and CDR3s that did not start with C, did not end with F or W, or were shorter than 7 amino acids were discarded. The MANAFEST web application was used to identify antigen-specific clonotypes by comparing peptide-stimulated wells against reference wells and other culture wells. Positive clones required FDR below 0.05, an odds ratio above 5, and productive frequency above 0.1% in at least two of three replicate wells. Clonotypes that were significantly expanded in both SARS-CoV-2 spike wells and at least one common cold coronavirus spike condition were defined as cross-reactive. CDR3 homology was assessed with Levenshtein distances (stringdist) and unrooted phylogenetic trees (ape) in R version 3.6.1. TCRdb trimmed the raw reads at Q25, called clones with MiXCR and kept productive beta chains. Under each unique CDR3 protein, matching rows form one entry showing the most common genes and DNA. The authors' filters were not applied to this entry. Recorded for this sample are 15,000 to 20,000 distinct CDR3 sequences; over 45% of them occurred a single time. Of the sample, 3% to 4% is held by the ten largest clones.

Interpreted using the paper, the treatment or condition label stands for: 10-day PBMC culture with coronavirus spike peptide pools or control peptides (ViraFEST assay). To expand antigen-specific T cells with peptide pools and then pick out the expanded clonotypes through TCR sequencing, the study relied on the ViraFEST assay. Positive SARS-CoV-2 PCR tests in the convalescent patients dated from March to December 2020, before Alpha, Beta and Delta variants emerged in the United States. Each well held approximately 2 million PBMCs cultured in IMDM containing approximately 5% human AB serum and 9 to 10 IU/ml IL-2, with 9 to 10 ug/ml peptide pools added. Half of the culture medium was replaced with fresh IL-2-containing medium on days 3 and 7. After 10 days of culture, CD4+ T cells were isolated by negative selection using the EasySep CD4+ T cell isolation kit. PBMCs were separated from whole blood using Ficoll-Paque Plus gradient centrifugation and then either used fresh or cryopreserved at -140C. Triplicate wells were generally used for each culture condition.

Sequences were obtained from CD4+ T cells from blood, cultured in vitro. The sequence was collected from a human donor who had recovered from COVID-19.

The CDR3: CASSLGPGGTEAFF. The DNA sequence is as follows: TGTGCCAGCAGCTTAGGTCCTGGGGGCACTGAAGCTTTCTTT. The chain was built from TRBV7-3 and TRBJ1-1; TRBD1 is perhaps the D gene, given 5 matching bases. The trim is 2 bases for V and 4 bases for J, with a gap of 11 bases between the germline ends. The CDR3 starts with the cysteine, ends with the phenylalanine, and has 14 residues. Kept here is only the CDR3 DNA, which spans 42 bases and is read in frame from base 1. The germline V gene sets CDR1 to SGHTA and CDR2 to FQGTGA.